The clone carrying this TCR beta chain has more than one count but fewer than ten. The antigen remains undetermined. Every bit of the isolated RNA underwent reverse transcription, so sequencing read expressed TCRB transcripts. Generated by immunoSEQ multiplex PCR, the TCRdb table keeps only in-frame clones and is missing some. This sample has a few hundred thousand clones, with over 9.5% found just once. This CDR3 region has 16 residues. V shed 5 bases, J shed 5 bases, and the junction held 5 bases outside the gene matches. CDR1 and CDR2 from the germline V gene are SEHNR and FQNEAQ (reference sequence). The record originates from a study of beta chain features in type 1 diabetes. Study-level findings and limits: In every one of the four CD4+ subsets, TCRB CDR3s were moderately but significantly shorter in Type 1 diabetes patients.

Sequencing was performed on naive CD4+ T cells from blood. The V gene is TRBV7-9, the J gene TRBJ2-3; 15 nucleotides match TRBD2. This TCR was recovered from a woman aged 18-35 years with type 1 diabetes. This chain's CDR3 is CASSPRTSGRGDTQYF. Written as DNA, the CDR3 is TGTGCCAGCAGCCCGCGGACTAGCGGGAGGGGAGATACGCAGTATTTT.